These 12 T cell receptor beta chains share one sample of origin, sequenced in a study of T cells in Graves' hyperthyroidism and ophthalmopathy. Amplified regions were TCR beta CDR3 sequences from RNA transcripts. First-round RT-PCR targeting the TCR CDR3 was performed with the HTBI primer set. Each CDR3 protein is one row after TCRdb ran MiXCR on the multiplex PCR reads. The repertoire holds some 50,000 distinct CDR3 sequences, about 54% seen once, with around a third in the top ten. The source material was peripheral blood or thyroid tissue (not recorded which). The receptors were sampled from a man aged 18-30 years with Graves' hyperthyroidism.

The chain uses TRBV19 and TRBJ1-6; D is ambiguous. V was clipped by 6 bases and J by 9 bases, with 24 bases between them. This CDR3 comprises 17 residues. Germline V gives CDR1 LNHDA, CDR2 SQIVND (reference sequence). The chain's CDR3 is CASSNIINADEGSPLHF. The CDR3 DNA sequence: TGTGCCAGTAGCAATATTATCAACGCGGACGAAGGTTCACCCCTCCACTTT. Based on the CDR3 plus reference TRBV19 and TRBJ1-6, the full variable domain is DGGITQSPKYLFRKEGQNVTLSCEQNLNHDAMYWYRQDPGQGLRLIYYSQIVNDFQKGDIAEGYSVSREKKESFPLTVTSAQKNPTAFYLCASSNIINADEGSPLHFGNGTRLTVT.

In DNA form, the CDR3 reads TGTGCCAGCAGCGTAGATTGGCAGTGGAACACCATATATTTT. Protein sequence: CASSVDWQWNTIYF. The genes are TRBV9 and TRBJ1-3, with D hard to call. Germline CDR1 reads SGDLS; CDR2 reads YYNGEE. The length of the CDR3 is 14 residues. V was pared by 0 bases and J by 7 bases, with 11 bases between. The full variable domain, completed using reference TRBV9 and TRBJ1-3, is DSGVTQTPKHLITATGQRVTLRCSPRSGDLSVYWYQQSLDQGLQFLIQYYNGEERAKGNILERFSAQQFPDLHSELNLSSLELGDSALYFCASSVDWQWNTIYFGEGSWLTVV.

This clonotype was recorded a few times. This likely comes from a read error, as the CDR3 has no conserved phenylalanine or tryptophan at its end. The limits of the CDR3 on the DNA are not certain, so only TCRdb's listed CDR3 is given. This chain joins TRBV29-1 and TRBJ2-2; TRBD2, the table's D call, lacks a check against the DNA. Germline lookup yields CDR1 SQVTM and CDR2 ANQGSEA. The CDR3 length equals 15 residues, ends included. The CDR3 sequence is CSVALGGELTGELSS.

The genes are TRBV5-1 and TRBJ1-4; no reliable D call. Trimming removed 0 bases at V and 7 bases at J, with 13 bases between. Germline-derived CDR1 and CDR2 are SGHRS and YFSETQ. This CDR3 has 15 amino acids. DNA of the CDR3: TGCGCCAGCAGCTTGGGCCAGACCTCTGGTGAAAAACTGTTTTTT. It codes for CASSLGQTSGEKLFF.

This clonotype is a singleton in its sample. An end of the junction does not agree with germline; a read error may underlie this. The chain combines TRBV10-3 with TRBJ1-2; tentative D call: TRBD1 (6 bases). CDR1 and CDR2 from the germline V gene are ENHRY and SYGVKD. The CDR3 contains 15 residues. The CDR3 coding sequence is TGTGCCATCAGGGACAGACTTAGAGCTAACTATGACTACACCTTC. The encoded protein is CAIRDRLRANYDYTF.

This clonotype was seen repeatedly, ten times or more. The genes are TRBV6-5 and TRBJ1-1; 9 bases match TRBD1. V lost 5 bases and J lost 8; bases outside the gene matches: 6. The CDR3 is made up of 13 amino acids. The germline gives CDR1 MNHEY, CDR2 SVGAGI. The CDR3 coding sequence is TGTGCCAGCAGTCCGGGACAGGGAGGAGAAGCTTTCTTT. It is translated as CASSPGQGGEAFF.

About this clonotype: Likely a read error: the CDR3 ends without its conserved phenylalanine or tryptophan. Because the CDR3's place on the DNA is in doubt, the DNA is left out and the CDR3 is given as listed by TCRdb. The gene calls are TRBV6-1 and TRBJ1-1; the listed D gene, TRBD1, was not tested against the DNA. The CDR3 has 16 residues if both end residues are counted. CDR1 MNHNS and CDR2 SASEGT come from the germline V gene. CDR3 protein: CATYRGAWVMNTETFS.

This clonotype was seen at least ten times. The CDR3 spells CASSFKTSGTYEQYF. Written as DNA, the CDR3 is TGTGCCAGCAGCTTTAAGACTAGCGGTACCTACGAGCAGTACTTC. The chain couples TRBV7-8 to TRBJ2-7; 9 positions match TRBD2. Trimming at V came to 3 bases and at J to 2 bases, leaving 5 bases not matched to a gene. The CDR3 spans 15 residues. In germline, CDR1 is SGHVS, CDR2 FQNEAQ.

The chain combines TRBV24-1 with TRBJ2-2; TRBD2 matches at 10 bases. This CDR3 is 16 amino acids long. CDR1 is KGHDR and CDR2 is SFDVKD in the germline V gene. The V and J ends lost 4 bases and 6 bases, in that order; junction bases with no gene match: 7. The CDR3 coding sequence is TGTGCCACCAGTGACCACGGGACTAGCGCGGCCGGGGAGCTGTTTTTT. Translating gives CATSDHGTSAAGELFF.

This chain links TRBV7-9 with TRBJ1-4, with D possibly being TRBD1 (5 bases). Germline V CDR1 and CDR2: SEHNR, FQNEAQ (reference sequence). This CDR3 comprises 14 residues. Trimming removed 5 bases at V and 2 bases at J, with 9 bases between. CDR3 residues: CASSRGTTNEKLFF. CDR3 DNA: TGTGCCAGCAGCCGCGGGACGACTAATGAAAAACTGTTTTTT.

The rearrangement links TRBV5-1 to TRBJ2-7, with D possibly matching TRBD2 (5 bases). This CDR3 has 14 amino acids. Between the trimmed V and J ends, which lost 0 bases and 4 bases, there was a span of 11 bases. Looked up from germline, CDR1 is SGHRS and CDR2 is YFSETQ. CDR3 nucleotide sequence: TGCGCCAGCAGCTTGGAGGTTTGGGAGTACGAGCAGTACTTC. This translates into CASSLEVWEYEQYF.

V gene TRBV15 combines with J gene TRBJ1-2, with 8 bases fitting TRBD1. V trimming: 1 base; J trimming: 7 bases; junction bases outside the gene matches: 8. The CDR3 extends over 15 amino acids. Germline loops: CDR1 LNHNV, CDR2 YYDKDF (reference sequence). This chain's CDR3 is CATSRAGQGRRGYTF. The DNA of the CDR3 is TGTGCCACCAGCAGAGCCGGACAGGGTCGGCGTGGCTACACCTTC.